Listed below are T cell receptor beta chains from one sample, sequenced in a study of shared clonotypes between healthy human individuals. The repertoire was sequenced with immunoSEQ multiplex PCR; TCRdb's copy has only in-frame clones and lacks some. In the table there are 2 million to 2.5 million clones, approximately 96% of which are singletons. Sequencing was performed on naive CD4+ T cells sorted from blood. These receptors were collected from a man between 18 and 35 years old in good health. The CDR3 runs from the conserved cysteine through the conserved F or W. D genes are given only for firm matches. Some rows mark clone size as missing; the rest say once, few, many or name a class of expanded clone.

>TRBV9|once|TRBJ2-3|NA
TGTGCCAGCAGCGGAACTTCCGATACGCAGTATTTT
CASSGTSDTQYF
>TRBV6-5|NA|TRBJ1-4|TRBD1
TGTGCCAGCAGTTACTCCACAGGGGAGTGGGAAAAACTGTTTTTT
CASSYSTGEWEKLFF
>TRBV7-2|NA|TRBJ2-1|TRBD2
TGTGCCAGCAGCCCTCCGGGACTAGCGGGAGTCGGCGAGCAGTTCTTC
CASSPPGLAGVGEQFF
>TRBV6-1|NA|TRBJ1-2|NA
TGTGCCAGCAGTGAATCGCCGGCCTATGGCTACACCTTC
CASSESPAYGYTF
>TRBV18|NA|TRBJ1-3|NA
TGTGCCAGCTCACCAATACAGGGTTTTCACTCTGGAAACACCATATATTTT
CASSPIQGFHSGNTIYF
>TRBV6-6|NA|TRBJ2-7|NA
TGTGCCAGCAGTTCAGGGGGCGCGGGGGCCTACGAGCAGTACTTC
CASSSGGAGAYEQYF
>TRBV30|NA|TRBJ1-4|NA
TGTGCCTGGATCACAGGGTGGTCTAATGAAAAACTGTTTTTT
CAWITGWSNEKLFF
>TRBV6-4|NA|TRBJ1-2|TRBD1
TGTGCCAGCAGTGAACAGGGGGCGCCGGGTTATGGCTACACCTTC
CASSEQGAPGYGYTF
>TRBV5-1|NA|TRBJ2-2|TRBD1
TGCGCCAGCAGCTTGTCGCGACAGGGTGACACCGGGGAGCTGTTTTTT
CASSLSRQGDTGELFF
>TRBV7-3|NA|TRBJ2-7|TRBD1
TGTGCCAGCAGCCGGGACAGGGGAGGATCCTACGAGCAGTACTTC
CASSRDRGGSYEQYF
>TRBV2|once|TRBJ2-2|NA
TGTGCCAGCATCGAATCACTACCCACCGGGGAGCTGTTTTTT
CASIESLPTGELFF
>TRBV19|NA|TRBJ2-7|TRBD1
TGTGCCAGTAGTAGGGGGACAGGTTCAACCTACGAGCAGTACTTC
CASSRGTGSTYEQYF
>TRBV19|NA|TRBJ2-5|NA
TGTGCCAGTCGGAGAGGATACCAAGAGACCCAGTACTTC
CASRRGYQETQYF
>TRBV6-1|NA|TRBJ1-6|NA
TGTGCCAGCAGTGAACGGGAGAATTCACCCCTCCACTTT
CASSERENSPLHF
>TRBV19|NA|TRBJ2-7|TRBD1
TGTGCCAGTAGTCTACGACAGGGGTTGGACGAGCAGTACTTC
CASSLRQGLDEQYF
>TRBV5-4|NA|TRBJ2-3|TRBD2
TGTGCCAGCAGCTTGGCGGGAGGTAGCACAGATACGCAGTATTTT
CASSLAGGSTDTQYF
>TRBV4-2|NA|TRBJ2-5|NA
TGTGCCAGCAGCCAAGGGGACCCTCGAGCGGTTCAAGAGACCCAGTACTTC
CASSQGDPRAVQETQYF
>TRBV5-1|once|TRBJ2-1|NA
TGCGCCAGCAGCCCTGGGACTCAAAGCTCCTACAATGAGCAGTTCTTC
CASSPGTQSSYNEQFF
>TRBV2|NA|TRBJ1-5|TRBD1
TGTGCCAGCAGTCACATCAGGGGGCGCGGGGTTAATAGCAATCAGCCCCAGCATTTT
CASSHIRGRGVNSNQPQHF
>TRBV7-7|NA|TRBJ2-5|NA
TGTGCTAGCAGCTTCGGGGATCAAGAGACCCAGTACTTC
CASSFGDQETQYF
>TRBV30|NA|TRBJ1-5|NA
TGTGCCTGGGCCCCCTCCAATCAGCCCCAGCATTTT
CAWAPSNQPQHF
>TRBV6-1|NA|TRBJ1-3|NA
TGTGCCAGCAGCGGACTGAACTCTGGAAACACCATATATTTT
CASSGLNSGNTIYF
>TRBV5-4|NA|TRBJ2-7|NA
TGTGCCAGCAGCTTTACTGGGGCGGGCGAGCAGTACTTC
CASSFTGAGEQYF
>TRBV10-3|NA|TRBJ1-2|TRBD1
TGTGCCATCTCCGGGACAGGGGAAGTTGGCTACACCTTC
CAISGTGEVGYTF
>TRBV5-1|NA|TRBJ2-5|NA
TGCGCCAGCAGAACCCAAGGACAGGGAGGGGAGACCCAGTACTTC
CASRTQGQGGETQYF
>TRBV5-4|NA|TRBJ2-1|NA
TGTGCCAGCAGCGCCGACTCGACGCCCTGGAATGAGCAGTTCTTC
CASSADSTPWNEQFF
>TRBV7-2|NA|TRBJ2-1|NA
TGTGCCAGCAGCTTAGCGAGGAGCTCCTACAATGAGCAGTTCTTC
CASSLARSSYNEQFF
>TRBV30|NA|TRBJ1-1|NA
TGTGCCTGGAGTGAGCCGACAGTGAACACTGAAGCTTTCTTT
CAWSEPTVNTEAFF
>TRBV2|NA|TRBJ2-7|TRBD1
TGTGCCAGCAGCGTACTTAGGGACAGGCCATCGCAGTACTTC
CASSVLRDRPSQYF
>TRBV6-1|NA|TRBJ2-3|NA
TGTGCCAGCAGTGTGACAGGACTCGGGGCGCAGTATTTT
CASSVTGLGAQYF
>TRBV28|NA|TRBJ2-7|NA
TGTGCCAGCAGTTTGGGTACGCCCAAAGCCTCCTACGAGCAGTACTTC
CASSLGTPKASYEQYF
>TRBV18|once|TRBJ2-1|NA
TGTGCCAGCTCACGAGGTCGGAGGGGCAATGAGCAGTTCTTC
CASSRGRRGNEQFF
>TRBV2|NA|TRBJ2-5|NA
TGTGCCGGACACCGGGACCCGGGACCTCAAGAGACCCAGTACTTC
CAGHRDPGPQETQYF
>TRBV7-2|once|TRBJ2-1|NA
TGTGCCAGCAGAAGGGTAGGGACTGACTCCTACAATGAGCAGTTCTTC
CASRRVGTDSYNEQFF
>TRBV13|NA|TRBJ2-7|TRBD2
TGTGCCAGCAGCTTATACGGGAGGGCCGGCGAGCAGTACTTC
CASSLYGRAGEQYF
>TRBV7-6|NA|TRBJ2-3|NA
TGTGCCAGCAGCCTCACACCCACCACAGATACGCAGTATTTT
CASSLTPTTDTQYF
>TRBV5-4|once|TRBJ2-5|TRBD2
TGTGCCAGCAGCTTAGGGACTAGCGGGACGGGGGAGACCCAGTACTTC
CASSLGTSGTGETQYF
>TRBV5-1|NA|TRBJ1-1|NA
TGCGCCAGCAGCTTGTGGGACCGGAACACTGAAGCTTTCTTT
CASSLWDRNTEAFF
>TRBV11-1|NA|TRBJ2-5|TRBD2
TGTGCCAGCAGCCCCGGTCGGGGACTACTCGAGACCCAGTACTTC
CASSPGRGLLETQYF
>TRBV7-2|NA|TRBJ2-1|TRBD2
TGTGCCAGCAGCTGGGGCTCTAGCGGGAGTACCCACAATGAGCAGTTCTTC
CASSWGSSGSTHNEQFF
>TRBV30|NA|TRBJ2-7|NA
TGTGCCTGGAGTGTTCGTGGCCACGAGCAGTACTTC
CAWSVRGHEQYF
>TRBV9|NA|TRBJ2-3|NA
TGTGCCAGCAGCGTAGCCAGGGGGGCAGATACGCAGTATTTT
CASSVARGADTQYF
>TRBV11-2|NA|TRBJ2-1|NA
TGTGCCAGCAGCCTCTGGGGGAATGAGCAGTTCTTC
CASSLWGNEQFF
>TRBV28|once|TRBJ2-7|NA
TGTGCCAGCAGTTTACAGGGGAAATTAGCCTCCTACGAGCAGTACTTC
CASSLQGKLASYEQYF
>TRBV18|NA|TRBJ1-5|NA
TGTGCCAGCTCACCAGCGACAGAAGGTCAGCCCCAGCATTTT
CASSPATEGQPQHF